These 18 T cell receptor beta chains were sequenced from one sample in a study of early T cells in non-severe SARS-CoV-2 infection. TCRdb analysed the 5' RACE reads with MiXCR anew, one entry per CDR3 protein. This table holds about 100,000 distinct CDR3 sequences, 11% found once. Sample: whole blood. The receptors here all came from an adult who was a healthcare worker with PCR-confirmed SARS-CoV-2 infection or an uninfected control (not recorded which).

This clonotype showed up just a few times. This rearrangement joins TRBV6-6 to TRBJ1-5, with D perhaps matching TRBD1 (6 bases). This CDR3 has 16 residues. The germline CDR1 and CDR2 sequences are MNHNY and SVGAGI (reference sequence). V dropped 6 bases and J dropped 1 base, with 16 bases sitting between them. The CDR3 region is CASSRGQGKSNQPQHF. CDR3 DNA: TGTGCCAGCAGCCGGGGGCAGGGTAAGAGCAATCAGCCCCAGCATTTT.

The J gene is TRBJ2-2, the V gene TRBV5-1; D not certain. The germline V gene encodes CDR1 SGHRS and CDR2 YFSETQ. The CDR3 totals 14 residues. Trimming removed 1 base at V and 5 bases at J, with 9 bases between. The CDR3 sequence: CASSLTEQTGELFF. The CDR3 DNA reads as TGCGCCAGCAGCTTGACAGAACAGACCGGGGAGCTGTTTTTT.

The V and J genes are TRBV7-2 and TRBJ2-1, with unresolved D. V gave up 10 bases and J gave up 4 bases, with 8 bases separating them. Germline-derived CDR1 and CDR2 are SGHTA and FQGNSA. CDR3 length: 11 amino acids. CDR3: CATSVYNEQFF. The CDR3, as DNA: TGTGCCACCTCGGTATACAATGAGCAGTTCTTC.

The chain employs TRBV20-1 and TRBJ2-1; 7 bases are a match to TRBD2. This CDR3 is built from 12 residues. Germline values: CDR1 DFQATT, CDR2 SNEGSKA (reference sequence). V lost 6 bases and J lost 6; bases outside the gene matches: 5. The CDR3 is CSAGLAANEQFF. The DNA of the CDR3 is TGCAGTGCGGGCCTAGCGGCCAATGAGCAGTTCTTC.

The V gene is TRBV5-5, the J gene TRBJ2-3; no definite D call. The CDR3 loop spans 16 amino acids. Germline V CDR1 and CDR2: SGHKS, YYEKEE (reference sequence). V lost 0 bases, J lost 2 bases, and 13 bases lay in between. The CDR3 sequence: CASSLASTYSTDTQYF. The CDR3 nucleotides read TGTGCCAGCAGCTTGGCTTCAACTTATTCCACAGATACGCAGTATTTT. The whole variable domain, remainder taken from reference TRBV5-5 and TRBJ2-3, is DAGVTQSPTHLIKTRGQQVTLRCSPISGHKSVSWYQQVLGQGPQFIFQYYEKEERGRGNFPDRFSARQFPNYSSELNVNALLLGDSALYLCASSLASTYSTDTQYFGPGTRLTVL.

The sample holds many counts of this clonotype. The J gene is TRBJ1-4, the V gene TRBV15, with a tentative D call TRBD1 (5 bases). The CDR3 has 19 amino acids. The ends were cut back, 0 bases at V and 3 bases at J, with 20 bases in the middle. Looked up from germline, CDR1 is LNHNV and CDR2 is YYDKDF (reference sequence). In nucleotides, the CDR3 is TGTGCCACCAGCAGAGATTCCCCGATACAGGAAGGGGCTAATGAAAAACTGTTTTTT. Its translation is CATSRDSPIQEGANEKLFF.

This clonotype has just a few counts. The chain links TRBV7-2 to TRBJ2-5, with 7 bases identical to TRBD1. The V gene's germline CDR1 is SGHTA and CDR2 FQGNSA. V lost 4 bases and J lost 1; bases outside the gene matches: 6. The CDR3 has 15 amino acids. For the CDR3, the DNA is TGTGCCAGCAGCTGGGGGACAGCTCTCCAAGAGACCCAGTACTTC. Protein: CASSWGTALQETQYF.

This clonotype was detected many times. J is TRBJ2-2 and V is TRBV7-9, with D perhaps TRBD2 (5 bases). This CDR3 is 14 amino acids long. Germline V gene sequence: CDR1 SEHNR, CDR2 FQNEAQ (reference sequence). V dropped 8 bases and J dropped 3 bases, with 13 bases sitting between them. The chain's CDR3 is CASPKDFYTGELFF. The CDR3, as DNA: TGTGCCAGCCCCAAGGACTTCTACACCGGGGAGCTGTTTTTT.

This clonotype was recorded a few times. CDR3 sequence reads: CASSIGREQMEQYF. The CDR3 DNA reads as TGTGCCAGTAGTATAGGTCGGGAGCAAATGGAGCAGTACTTC. The genes are TRBV19 and TRBJ2-7; tentatively, D is TRBD2 (6 bases). V was shortened by 1 base and J by 7 bases, with 14 bases between the two germline ends. Germline V gene sequence: CDR1 LNHDA, CDR2 SQIVND (reference sequence). The CDR3 is 14 residues long.

This clonotype was detected only a few times. The V and J genes are TRBV29-1 and TRBJ2-1, with D maybe TRBD2 (5 bases). There are 14 residues in the CDR3. V lost 1 base, J lost 7 bases, and 14 bases lay in between. Germline CDR1 SQVTM, CDR2 ANQGSEA. CDR3 nucleotide sequence: TGCAGCGTTGAAGGAGATAGCGCAGCAAATGAGCAGTTCTTC. It specifies CSVEGDSAANEQFF.

The chain has TRBV7-8 and TRBJ2-3, with D uncertain. Deletions cut 2 bases from V and 4 bases from J, with 7 bases between. The germline gives CDR1 SGHVS, CDR2 FQNEAQ. The CDR3 loop spans 13 amino acids. The DNA of the CDR3 is TGTGCCAGCAGCTTACTTCGAGCAGATACGCAGTATTTT. This gives the protein CASSLLRADTQYF.

The V call is TRBV20-1, the J call TRBJ2-1, with TRBD2 identical over 7 bases. This CDR3 has 12 amino acids. Germline CDR1 and CDR2: DFQATT and SNEGSKA (reference sequence). V dropped 3 bases and J dropped 8; count of bases not matched to a gene: 4. Here the CDR3 reads CSASGRSDEQFF. CDR3 sequence (DNA): TGCAGTGCTAGCGGGAGGTCCGATGAGCAGTTCTTC.

The chain uses TRBV12-3 or TRBV12-4 and TRBJ1-1, with TRBD1 identical over 9 bases. After removal of 4 bases from V and 11 bases from J, the junction contained 5 bases not matched to a gene. There are 12 residues in the CDR3. The CDR3 region is CASSSGTGRAFF. The CDR3 DNA reads TGTGCCAGCAGTTCCGGGACAGGGCGGGCTTTCTTT.

This clonotype was detected ten times or more. The chain joins TRBV30 to TRBJ1-5, with D possibly being TRBD1 (6 bases). The V gene lost 4 bases and the J gene lost 6 bases, with 13 bases spanning the gap. The CDR3 contains 13 residues. CDR1 is GTSNPN and CDR2 is SVGIG in the germline V gene (reference sequence). The CDR3 region has the DNA TGTGCCTGGACGTCCGGGGGCGGTCAGCCCCAGCATTTT. It encodes CAWTSGGGQPQHF.

V is TRBV12-3 or TRBV12-4 and J is TRBJ2-7; 7 positions match TRBD1. CDR3 length: 14 amino acids. The trim removed 5 bases at V and 3 bases at J, leaving 7 bases unmatched. In DNA form, the CDR3 reads TGTGCCAGCAGTCCCGTCTCAGGGGGCTACGAGCAGTACTTC. Its translation is CASSPVSGGYEQYF.

This clonotype was found a few times. The rearrangement uses TRBV7-8 and TRBJ2-2; possible D gene TRBD2, 5 bases. Looked up from germline, CDR1 is SGHVS and CDR2 is FQNEAQ. CDR3 length equals 14 residues. Trimming took 5 bases from V and 6 from J, leaving 13 bases between them. DNA for the CDR3: TGTGCCAGCAGCACCCTGGAGGCGCCCGGGGAGCTGTTTTTT. Its protein product is CASSTLEAPGELFF. The complete variable domain, with remaining parts taken from reference TRBV7-8 and TRBJ2-2, reads GAGVSQSPRYKVAKRGQDVALRCDPISGHVSLFWYQQALGQGPEFLTYFQNEAQLDKSGLPSDRFFAERPEGSVSTLKIQRTQQEDSAVYLCASSTLEAPGELFFGEGSRLTVL.

At least ten counts were recorded for this clonotype. CDR3 residues: CASSGDRGYEQYF. CDR3 in DNA: TGTGCCAGCAGTGGGGACAGGGGATACGAGCAGTACTTC. The gene calls are TRBV2 and TRBJ2-7; TRBD1 aligns across 10 bases. The V gene end was trimmed by 4 bases and the J gene end by 4 bases; junction bases not matched to a gene: 1. Germline V CDR1 and CDR2: SNHLY, FYNNEI. CDR3 size: 13 residues. The whole variable domain, filled in from reference TRBV2 and TRBJ2-7, reads EPEVTQTPSHQVTQMGQEVILRCVPISNHLYFYWYRQILGQKVEFLVSFYNNEISEKSEIFDDQFSVERPDGSNFTLKIRSTKLEDSAMYFCASSGDRGYEQYFGPGTRLTVT.

CDR3: CASSVGLIDGPDTQYF. In DNA form, the CDR3 reads TGTGCCAGCAGCGTAGGATTGATCGATGGACCCGATACGCAGTATTTT. V usage is TRBV9 and J usage is TRBJ2-3; D unresolved. V was cut by 0 bases and J by 6 bases, with 17 bases left in between. Germline-derived CDR1 and CDR2 are SGDLS and YYNGEE. The CDR3 runs 16 residues.